What follows is one TCR beta chain and its context. Its antigen is still unknown. No base qualities exist here, and no much larger clone lies one base off it. CDR1 and CDR2 are read off the germline V gene as MDHEN and SYDVKM. Taken from cysteine to phenylalanine, the CDR3 has 14 residues. Only the CDR3 region is kept as DNA, spanning 42 bases read in frame from base 1. From V the trimming removes 4 bases and from J it removes 1 base, while the gene matches leave 1 base of the junction unaccounted for. The data belong to a study of CD8 T cells in ankylosing spondylitis (TCRdb year 2017). Describing the broader study: T cell receptor beta repertoires were profiled in healthy donors and ankylosing spondylitis patients so that disease-linked TCR variants could be found. Peripheral blood was sampled, and synovial fluid was additionally collected from ankylosing spondylitis patients. The full study cohort comprised about 25 ankylosing spondylitis patients and approximately 100 healthy donors. Summary of the overall study and its limitations: A TCR beta motif of several highly homologous amino acid variants appeared characteristic of blood from ankylosing spondylitis patients. Significant enrichment of the disease-linked clones was reported in matched synovial fluid samples from ankylosing spondylitis patients. In peripheral blood, the disease-linked clones were found at relatively low frequencies and had a CD8+ phenotype. Some motif variants were previously reported in synovial fluid and blood of reactive arthritis patients, suggesting common disease-initiation mechanisms.

The listed sequencing device is Illumina HiSeq 2500. Quantitative 5'-RACE with molecular barcodes was the method used to prepare the TCR beta libraries. The published analysis was carried out like this. A new computational method, built on a probabilistic model of VDJ rearrangement, was used to identify disease-linked TCR variants. TCRdb itself trimmed the public reads at Q25 with fastp, ran MiXCR and retained productive beta chains. A single entry per CDR3 protein holds the most common genes and DNA from its merged rows. What appears here as the V and J calls and clone size reflects TCRdb's work, not the paper's. This sample has about 250,000 distinct CDR3 sequences in its table, and 7.5% to 9.5% of those were observed once. The ten largest make up around 4.9% of the sample.

The receptor's source is a female donor with ankylosing spondylitis or in good health (not recorded which). Recombination joined TRBV28 with TRBJ2-3; TRBD2 fits 8 bases in the junction. Sequencing input: blood, either unsorted or a sorted T cell fraction (not recorded which). The CDR3 protein is CASSSGGGTDTQYF. The bases read TGTGCCAGCAGTTCGGGGGGGGGCACAGATACGCAGTATTTT.